This TCR beta chain was sequenced for a study of blood T cell repertoires in COVID-19 (dated by TCRdb to between 2020 and 2021). General notes on the study: The collaborator samples originated in the United States, Italy and Spain and spanned the acute and convalescent phases of COVID-19. Nearly every sample came with metadata listing a de-identified subject ID, COVID-19 status, age in years and sex. The repertoires were released in a freely available public database intended as a resource for research on the immune response to SARS-CoV-2. The prospective study material was composed of cDNA or gDNA derived from T cells, B-cell-depleted T cells, or PBMCs. Where available, HLA class I and class II types were obtained from metadata supplied by the sample provider rather than from assay-based typing. Samples came from the ongoing ImmuneRACE study (first 160 participants) plus 1,254 subjects from 6 global collaborators. Deeply sampled blood TCRbeta repertoires from subjects exposed to, actively infected with, or recovered from COVID-19 were included in the dataset. Results the study describes overall, beyond this receptor: The quantity of clinical and demographic metadata differed by source and by participant and was supplied without curation.

Samples from volunteer blood donors who had recovered from COVID-19 were contributed by a second Seattle source. Whole blood was collected in K2EDTA tubes by collaborating institutions according to the institutions' own protocols. For TCRbeta analysis, collaborators shipped samples as frozen whole blood, isolated PBMCs, or DNA extracted from either of those sample types. As concerns this clone: Its specific antigen is unknown. Per-base quality was not reported, and no clone a single base away is much larger than it.

TCRbeta CDR3 regions were amplified from genomic DNA using the immunoSEQ Assay, a bias-controlled multiplex PCR. The authors' pipeline ran thus. Nucleated cell counts per sample were estimated from amplification of reference gene primers within the assay. To quantify the absolute abundance of each unique TCRbeta CDR3 rearrangement, sequence reads were collapsed and filtered. For each sample, productive Simpson clonality was calculated as the square root of Simpson's diversity index across productive rearrangements. TCRdb obtained this table from immuneACCESS and retained in-frame rearrangements with V and J assigned. These tables miss some clones; where compared with another copy, unresolved V genes account for less than half of the shortfall, and the remainder is unexplained. The V and J calls and clone size are taken from that table; D and trimming were inferred from the DNA. This sample lists roughly 200,000 clones; 80% to 90% were detected once. In total, the top ten clones hold just under 0.9% of the sample.

The trim is 7 bases for V and 8 bases for J, with a gap of 11 bases between the germline ends. The CDR3 contains 12 residues, cysteine and phenylalanine counted. Only the CDR3 portion is preserved as DNA: 36 bases, with reading frame beginning at the first base. The receptor comes from a young woman who had recovered from COVID-19. The V and J genes are TRBV12-3 or TRBV12-4 and TRBJ2-2, with TRBD2 as a weak D call on 6 bases. Sequenced: peripheral blood. The CDR3 protein: CASTLAWGELFF. At the DNA level, the sequence is TGTGCCAGCACCCTAGCGTGGGGGGAGCTGTTTTTT.